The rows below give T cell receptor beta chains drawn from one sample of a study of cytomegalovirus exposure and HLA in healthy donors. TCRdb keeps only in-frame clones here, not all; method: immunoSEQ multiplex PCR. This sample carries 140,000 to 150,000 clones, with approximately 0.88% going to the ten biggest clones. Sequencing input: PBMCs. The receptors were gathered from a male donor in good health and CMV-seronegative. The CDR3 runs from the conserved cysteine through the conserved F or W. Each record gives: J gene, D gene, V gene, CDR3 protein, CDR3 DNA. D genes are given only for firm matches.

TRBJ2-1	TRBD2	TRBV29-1	CSNKGLADNEQFF	TGCAGCAACAAGGGACTAGCGGACAATGAGCAGTTCTTC
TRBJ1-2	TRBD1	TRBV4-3	CASSQDIVDRRNYGYTF	TGCGCCAGCAGCCAAGATATTGTGGACAGGAGGAACTATGGCTACACCTTC
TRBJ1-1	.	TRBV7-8	CASSRQRNTEAFF	TGTGCCAGCAGCAGACAGAGAAACACTGAAGCTTTCTTT
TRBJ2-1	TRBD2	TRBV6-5	CASSFATSGTYNEQFF	TGTGCCAGCAGTTTCGCGACTAGCGGGACGTACAATGAGCAGTTCTTC
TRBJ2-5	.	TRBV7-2	CASSPTYRKETQYF	TGTGCCAGCAGTCCAACATACAGAAAAGAGACCCAGTACTTC
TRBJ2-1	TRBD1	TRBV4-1	CASSLDRGQLDEQFF	TGCGCCAGCAGCTTGGACAGGGGGCAATTGGATGAGCAGTTCTTC
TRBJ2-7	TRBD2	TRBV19	CASSIRRGLIYEQYF	TGTGCCAGTAGTATTCGGCGGGGGTTGATCTACGAGCAGTACTTC
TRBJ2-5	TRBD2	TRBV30	CAWSWASGTYQETQYF	TGTGCCTGGAGTTGGGCTAGCGGGACGTACCAAGAGACCCAGTACTTC
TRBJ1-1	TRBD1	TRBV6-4	CASRGGRASNTEAFF	TGTGCCAGCAGAGGGGGCAGGGCGTCGAACACTGAAGCTTTCTTT
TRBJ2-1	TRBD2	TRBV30	CAWSVRLAEEQFF	TGTGCCTGGAGTGTGAGACTAGCGGAAGAGCAGTTCTTC
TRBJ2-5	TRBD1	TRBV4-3	CASAGTGDETQYF	TGCGCCAGTGCCGGGACAGGGGATGAGACCCAGTACTTC
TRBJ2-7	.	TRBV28	CASSLRGSPSEQYF	TGTGCCAGCAGTTTACGTGGCTCCCCCTCCGAGCAGTACTTC
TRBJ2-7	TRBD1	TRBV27	CASSHRTGGISYEQYF	TGTGCCAGCAGTCACCGGACAGGGGGGATTTCCTACGAGCAGTACTTC
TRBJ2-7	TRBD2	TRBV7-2	CASSFPLGGVSYEQYF	TGTGCCAGCAGCTTCCCTTTGGGGGGGGTATCCTACGAGCAGTACTTC
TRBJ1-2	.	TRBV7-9	CASTHGYGYTF	TGTGCCAGCACGCACGGCTATGGCTACACCTTC
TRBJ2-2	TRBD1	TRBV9	CASSDDRDRGTGELFF	TGTGCCAGCAGCGACGACCGGGACAGGGGAACCGGGGAGCTGTTTTTT
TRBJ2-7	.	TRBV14	CASSQSNSGGYEQYF	TGTGCCAGCAGCCAATCCAATTCCGGGGGCTACGAGCAGTACTTC
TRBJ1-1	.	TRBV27	CASSLSAAAEAFF	TGTGCCAGCAGTTTATCTGCGGCAGCTGAAGCTTTCTTT
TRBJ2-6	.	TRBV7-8	CASSLSLAGFSGANVLTF	TGTGCCAGCAGCTTATCACTAGCTGGGTTTTCTGGGGCCAACGTCCTGACTTTC
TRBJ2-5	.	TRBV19	CASSPTLLWEETQYF	TGTGCCAGTAGTCCCACTCTCTTATGGGAGGAGACCCAGTACTTC
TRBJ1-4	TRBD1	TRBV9	CASSVGETGTNEKLFF	TGTGCCAGCAGCGTAGGGGAGACAGGGACTAATGAAAAACTGTTTTTT
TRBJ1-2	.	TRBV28	CASSSHSERGGGYTF	TGTGCCAGCAGTTCCCATAGCGAGCGCGGGGGAGGCTACACCTTC
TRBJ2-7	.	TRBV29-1	CSVWTGEQYF	TGCAGCGTTTGGACGGGAGAGCAGTACTTC
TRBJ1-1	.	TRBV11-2	CASSLTTGMNTEAFF	TGTGCCAGCAGCTTAACGACAGGCATGAACACTGAAGCTTTCTTT
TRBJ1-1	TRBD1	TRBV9	CASNPGPGGPGEAFF	TGTGCCAGCAACCCTGGCCCAGGGGGTCCCGGTGAAGCTTTCTTT
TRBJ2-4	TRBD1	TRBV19	CASSIITTGGKSPKNIQYF	TGTGCCAGTAGTATAATTACGACAGGGGGGAAGTCTCCCAAAAACATTCAGTACTTC
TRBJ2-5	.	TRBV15	CATSRGPQAQETQYF	TGTGCCACCAGCAGAGGCCCACAGGCACAAGAGACCCAGTACTTC
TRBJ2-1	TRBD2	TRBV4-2	CASSPGTSGGGEQFF	TGTGCCAGCAGCCCCGGGACTAGCGGGGGGGGTGAGCAGTTCTTC
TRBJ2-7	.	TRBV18	CASSPKFGPEGSYEQYF	TGTGCCAGCTCACCGAAATTCGGACCGGAGGGTTCCTACGAGCAGTACTTC
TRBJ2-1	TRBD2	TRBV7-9	CASSPREAREQFF	TGTGCCAGCAGCCCCCGGGAGGCCCGTGAGCAGTTCTTC
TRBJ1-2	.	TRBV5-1	CASSLASRGRPNGYTF	TGCGCCAGCAGCTTGGCCAGTAGAGGCAGACCCAATGGCTACACCTTC
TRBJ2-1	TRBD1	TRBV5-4	CASSADRAEYNEQFF	TGTGCCAGCAGCGCGGACAGGGCCGAATACAATGAGCAGTTCTTC
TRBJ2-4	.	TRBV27	CASSPPTSTNIQYF	TGTGCCAGCAGTCCGCCGACTAGTACGAACATTCAGTACTTC
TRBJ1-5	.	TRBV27	CASSLTRGNQPQHF	TGTGCCAGCAGTTTAACCAGGGGTAATCAGCCCCAGCATTTT